The next 3 T cell receptor beta chains were all read from a single sample in a study of blood T cells in healthy people across ages. A J-beta primer mix and a sample-barcoded 5' primer were used in a second PCR of about 7 to 12 cycles. TCRdb independently ran MiXCR on the 5' RACE reads; one entry per CDR3 protein. This table holds about 1 million distinct CDR3 sequences, less than 50% found once. The specimen was blood. The receptor source for this set is a woman aged 55-70 years in good health.

The V gene is TRBV5-6, the J gene TRBJ2-5; D ambiguous. Near its end, the DNA agrees better with TRBJ2-1, so the J call may be wrong. The CDR3 has 12 amino acids. Germline CDR1 SGHDT, CDR2 YYEEEE. CDR3 loop: CASSPTWGEQFF. DNA of the CDR3: TGTGCCAGCAGTCCTACGTGGGGTGAGCAGTTCTTC.

V is TRBV6-1 and J is TRBJ1-1, with TRBD1 matching 7 bases. There are 13 residues in the CDR3. Trimming at V came to 5 bases and at J to 5 bases, leaving 5 bases not matched to a gene. CDR1 MNHNS and CDR2 SASEGT come from the germline V gene. The CDR3 coding sequence is TGTGCCAGCAGTATCAGGGGGGGGACTGAAGCTTTCTTT. Its protein is CASSIRGGTEAFF.

The CDR3 region is CASSLPGTTNEQYF. The CDR3 nucleotides are TGTGCCAGCAGTCTACCCGGGACTACGAACGAGCAGTACTTC. The V call is TRBV27, the J call TRBJ2-4; 7 bases are shared with TRBD2. The J call may not be correct, given that the DNA end is closer to TRBJ2-7. This CDR3 has 14 amino acids. The germline gives CDR1 MNHEY, CDR2 SMNVEV (reference sequence).